These 9 T cell receptor beta chains share one sample of origin, sequenced in a study of cutaneous CD30+ T cell lymphoproliferative disorder and hepatitis E. Repertoires were generated with immunoSEQ multiplex PCR, while TCRdb's copy carries only in-frame clones and drops some. The sample lists several thousand clones, roughly 70% occurring once. Sequences were obtained from blood. These receptor sequences come from a human donor with a cutaneous T cell lymphoproliferative disorder associated with hepatitis E virus.

This clone was detected only once. CDR3 in DNA: TGTGCCAGTAGTTTGTCTGATCTTAGCAATCAGCCCCAGCATTTT. Translating gives CASSLSDLSNQPQHF. This rearrangement joins TRBV19 to TRBJ1-5; D is ambiguous. This CDR3 contains 15 residues. Looked up from germline, CDR1 is LNHDA and CDR2 is SQIVND (reference sequence). The V and J ends lost 5 bases and 0 bases respectively, with 11 bases between them.

The chain carries TRBV28 and TRBJ1-2; TRBD1 matches 8 bases. The length of the CDR3 is 16 residues. J lost 5 bases, V lost 3 bases, and 11 bases had no gene match. Germline CDR1 is MDHEN and CDR2 is SYDVKM. The CDR3 is CASSFRQDRDVYGYTF. CDR3 nucleotides: TGTGCCAGCAGTTTCCGGCAGGACAGGGATGTTTATGGCTACACCTTC.

The chain recombines TRBV5-6 with TRBJ2-2; tentatively, D is TRBD1 or TRBD2 (5 bases each). The CDR3 totals 15 residues. CDR1 and CDR2 (germline): SGHDT, YYEEEE. Deletions cut 4 bases from V and 6 bases from J, with 16 bases between. CDR3 bases: TGTGCCAGCAGCCCCGGGGCGCGGTTTTCCGGGGAGCTGTTTTTT. Protein: CASSPGARFSGELFF.

This clone has only one observation. The V and J genes are TRBV5-1 and TRBJ2-2, with TRBD1 matching 7 bases. CDR3 length equals 14 residues. The germline V gene has CDR1 SGHRS and CDR2 YFSETQ. V was pared by 0 bases and J by 7 bases, with 3 bases of the junction left unmatched. The CDR3 DNA follows: TGCGCCAGCAGCTTGGGACAGGGCGGCGGGGAGCTGTTTTTT. Residues: CASSLGQGGGELFF.

This clone came up once. The J gene is TRBJ1-5, the V gene TRBV7-2, with D unclear. The CDR3 covers 13 residues. In germline, CDR1 is SGHTA, CDR2 FQGNSA. V dropped 5 bases and J dropped 5 bases, with 10 bases sitting between them. DNA for the CDR3: TGTGCCAGCAGCGATAACCCTTATCAGCCCCAGCATTTT. Its protein product is CASSDNPYQPQHF. Complete variable domain (other parts from reference TRBV7-2 and TRBJ1-5): GAGVSQSPSNKVTEKGKDVELRCDPISGHTALYWYRQSLGQGLEFLIYFQGNSAPDKSGLPSDRFSAERTGGSVSTLTIQRTQQEDSAVYLCASSDNPYQPQHFGDGTRLSIL.

The chain uses TRBV11-1 and TRBJ1-1; 7 bases fit TRBD1. Germline V lookup: CDR1 SGHAT, CDR2 FQDESV (reference sequence). This CDR3 contains 18 residues. The V gene end was trimmed by 5 bases and the J gene end by 1 base; junction bases not matched to a gene: 16. In nucleotides, the CDR3 is TGTGCCAGCAGCCGATCGACCACTCGACAGGGAGCGAACACTGAAGCTTTCTTT. Its translation is CASSRSTTRQGANTEAFF.

The rearrangement joins TRBV10-3 to TRBJ2-3; 12 bases are shared with TRBD2. The CDR3 extends over 16 amino acids. V was pared by 2 bases and J by 3 bases, with 3 bases of the junction left unmatched. Germline V gene data show CDR1 as ENHRY and CDR2 as SYGVKD. The CDR3 sequence: CAISEASGGATDTQYF. As DNA, the CDR3 is TGTGCCATCAGTGAGGCTAGCGGGGGGGCGACAGATACGCAGTATTTT.

In this sample, this clone turned up once. The CDR3 loop is CASSAGQGNYGYTF. CDR3 in DNA: TGTGCCAGCAGCGCGGGACAGGGAAACTATGGCTACACCTTC. This sequence joins TRBV7-9 and TRBJ1-2, with 9 bases matching TRBD1. Germline CDR1 SEHNR, CDR2 FQNEAQ (reference sequence). Trimming removed 5 bases from V and 2 bases from J; junction bases left unmatched: 3. The CDR3 sequence is 14 residues long.

The V and J genes are TRBV4-1 and TRBJ2-7, with D uncertain. CDR1 and CDR2 (germline): MGHRA, YSYEKL. V lost 1 base and J lost 4, with 8 bases in between. This CDR3 contains 13 residues. CDR3: CASSQGVRYEQYF. For the CDR3, the DNA is TGCGCCAGCAGCCAAGGAGTGAGATACGAGCAGTACTTC.